This TCR beta chain was documented in a study of cytomegalovirus exposure and HLA in healthy donors. Looking at the study overall: Later analysis reported that the approximately 110 validation repertoires shared the platform of the 650 to 700 first-cohort repertoires.

J lost 8 bases, V lost 8 bases, and 7 bases had no gene match. The V gene's germline CDR1 is LNHNV and CDR2 YYDKDF (reference sequence). This CDR3 is 13 amino acids long. The method was immunoSEQ multiplex PCR; TCRdb's version includes in-frame clones alone and lacks a portion of them. Found here are some 240,000 clones, around nine tenths of them singletons; the top ten hold roughly 2%. Note on this clone: The antigen is undetermined.

Points from the study as a whole: High specificity and sensitivity for cytomegalovirus status were reported for the classifier.

The chain employs TRBV15 and TRBJ1-4; 8 bases align to TRBD1. Input material: PBMCs. This receptor was taken from a young woman in good health and CMV-seropositive. For the CDR3, the DNA is TGTGCCACCCAAAGACAGGGGAGGGAAAAACTGTTTTTT. Translated, it gives CATQRQGREKLFF.